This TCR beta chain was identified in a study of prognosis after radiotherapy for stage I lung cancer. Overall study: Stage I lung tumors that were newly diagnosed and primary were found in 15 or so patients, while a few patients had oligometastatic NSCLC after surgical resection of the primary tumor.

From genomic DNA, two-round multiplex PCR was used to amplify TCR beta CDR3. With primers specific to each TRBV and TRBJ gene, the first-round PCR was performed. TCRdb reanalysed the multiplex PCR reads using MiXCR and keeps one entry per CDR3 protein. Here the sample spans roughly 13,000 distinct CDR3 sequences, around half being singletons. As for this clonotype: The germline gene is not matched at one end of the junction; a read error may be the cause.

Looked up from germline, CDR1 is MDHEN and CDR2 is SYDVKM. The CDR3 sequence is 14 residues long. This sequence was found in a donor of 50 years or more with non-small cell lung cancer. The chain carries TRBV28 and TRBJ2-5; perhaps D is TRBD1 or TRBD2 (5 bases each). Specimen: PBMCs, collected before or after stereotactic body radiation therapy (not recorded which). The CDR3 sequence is CVSSTGGGWGTQYF. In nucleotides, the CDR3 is TGTGTCAGCAGTACTGGGGGTGGGTGGGGGACCCAGTACTTC.